Listed below are T cell receptor beta chains from one sample, sequenced in a study of cytomegalovirus exposure and HLA in healthy donors. Data came from immunoSEQ multiplex PCR; TCRdb stores just in-frame clones and leaves some out. The sample has about 160,000 clones, 70% to 80% seen once. Sequenced input: PBMCs. The source is a man between 40 and 49 years old in good health and CMV-seronegative. CDR3s include the opening cysteine and the closing phenylalanine or tryptophan. The D gene is left open where the match is weak. Some rows mark clone size as missing; the rest say once, few, many or name a class of expanded clone.

d_gene	len	abundance	v_gene	j_gene	CDR3nt	CDR3aa
-	13	-	TRBV29-1	TRBJ2-3	TGCAGCGTTCTTGTTAGCGGCACAGATACGCAGTATTTT	CSVLVSGTDTQYF
TRBD1	16	-	TRBV25-1	TRBJ1-5	TGTGCCAGCAGTGACACTACAGGGAAGGGGGCGGAGCCCCAGCATTTT	CASSDTTGKGAEPQHF
TRBD2	15	many	TRBV6-1	TRBJ2-7	TGTGCCAGCAGTGTGGCCGTAGCGGGAGGGTTCGAGCAGTACTTC	CASSVAVAGGFEQYF
-	15	-	TRBV21-1	TRBJ1-5	TGTGCCAGCAGCAAAGAAGGACAGATCAATCAGCCCCAGCATTTT	CASSKEGQINQPQHF
-	16	-	TRBV7-2	TRBJ2-7	TGTGCCAGCAGCTTAAGTAGCGGAGGGCTTTCCTACGAGCAGTACTTC	CASSLSSGGLSYEQYF
TRBD2	16	-	TRBV6-6	TRBJ2-3	TGTGCCAGCAGTCGAAAGCGGGAGGGGGGCTTAGATACGCAGTATTTT	CASSRKREGGLDTQYF
-	12	-	TRBV6-6	TRBJ2-3	TGTGCCAGCAGCCCTGTTTCAGATACGCAGTATTTT	CASSPVSDTQYF
-	13	-	TRBV27	TRBJ2-1	TGTGCCACCGGACAGAGCTCCTACAATGAGCAGTTCTTC	CATGQSSYNEQFF
-	12	-	TRBV29-1	TRBJ2-5	TGCAGCGTTGAGGGCAGGTTAGAGACCCAGTACTTC	CSVEGRLETQYF
-	15	-	TRBV2	TRBJ2-3	TGTGCCAGCAGTGACGTCGGGGTTAGCACAGATACGCAGTATTTT	CASSDVGVSTDTQYF
-	14	-	TRBV7-8	TRBJ1-2	TGTGCCAGCAGCCTGGACTTTGCTAACTATGGCTACACCTTC	CASSLDFANYGYTF
-	15	-	TRBV19	TRBJ1-5	TGTGCCAGTAGTATACAGAGACATAGCAATCAGCCCCAGCATTTT	CASSIQRHSNQPQHF
-	14	-	TRBV11-2	TRBJ2-1	TGTGCCAGCATCCGAAAGCGGGCCGACAATGAGCAGTTCTTC	CASIRKRADNEQFF
TRBD2	17	-	TRBV7-9	TRBJ2-1	TGTGCCAGCAGCTTAGAAGTGGGGACTAGCGCTTACAATGAGCAGTTCTTC	CASSLEVGTSAYNEQFF
-	16	-	TRBV19	TRBJ1-5	TGTGCCAGTAGTAGTCGAGGAGGCAATAGCAATCAGCCCCAGCATTTT	CASSSRGGNSNQPQHF
-	13	-	TRBV5-1	TRBJ2-2	TGCGCCAGCAGCTCCTACTCCACCGGGGAGCTGTTTTTT	CASSSYSTGELFF
-	14	-	TRBV19	TRBJ2-3	TGTGCCAGTACCCGAGGGACTAGCACAGATACGCAGTATTTT	CASTRGTSTDTQYF
-	12	-	TRBV6-6	TRBJ2-1	TGTGCCAGCAGTATGGGGCTAAATGAGCAGTTCTTC	CASSMGLNEQFF
TRBD2	15	-	TRBV5-1	TRBJ2-1	TGCGCCAGCAGCTTGGGCGGGGGACCTCACAATGAGCAGTTCTTC	CASSLGGGPHNEQFF
-	14	-	TRBV7-9	TRBJ1-2	TGTGCCAGCAGTTATGTCCAACTAGGAAATAGCTACACCTTC	CASSYVQLGNSYTF
TRBD2	15	-	TRBV4-1	TRBJ2-7	TGCGCCAGCAGCCAAGGTCCAGCGGGGAATTACGAGCAGTACTTC	CASSQGPAGNYEQYF
TRBD2	16	-	TRBV27	TRBJ2-2	TGTGCCAGCAGTTGGGGCGGGGGGCGGAACACCGGGGAGCTGTTTTTT	CASSWGGGRNTGELFF
-	16	-	TRBV28	TRBJ2-7	TGTGCCAGCAGTTTACCCCAGACCCCAGGGGCCTACGAGCAGTACTTC	CASSLPQTPGAYEQYF
-	14	-	TRBV28	TRBJ2-3	TGTGCCAGCAGTTTTTTGGCGGGCCCAGATACGCAGTATTTT	CASSFLAGPDTQYF
TRBD2	15	-	TRBV18	TRBJ2-7	TGTGCCAGCTCACTTGGGACTAGCGGCCTCTCCGAGCAGTACTTC	CASSLGTSGLSEQYF
-	13	few	TRBV30	TRBJ1-6	TGTGCCTTGACAATCCAGGATAATTCACCCCTCCACTTT	CALTIQDNSPLHF
-	13	-	TRBV5-4	TRBJ2-7	TGTGCCAGCAGCAGTGGGGGGAGATACGAGCAGTACTTC	CASSSGGRYEQYF
TRBD2	15	-	TRBV9	TRBJ2-3	TGTGCCAGCAGCCCCCACGGGGGGGCGGGGGATACGCAGTATTTT	CASSPHGGAGDTQYF
TRBD2	19	once	TRBV7-6	TRBJ2-3	TGTGCCAGCAGCTTAGGGTCAGGAGCGGCGGGAGGGCCGACAGATACGCAGTATTTT	CASSLGSGAAGGPTDTQYF
TRBD2	15	-	TRBV29-1	TRBJ2-1	TGCAGCGTGGCCGGGGGGGGGCTAGGCTACAATGAGCAGTTCTTC	CSVAGGGLGYNEQFF
-	14	-	TRBV7-9	TRBJ1-4	TGTGCCAGCAGCCCCCGACAGATGAATGAAAAACTGTTTTTT	CASSPRQMNEKLFF
-	14	-	TRBV27	TRBJ2-4	TGTGCCAGCGGCCTAGCGCCAGCCAAAAACATTCAGTACTTC	CASGLAPAKNIQYF
-	13	-	TRBV5-1	TRBJ2-7	TGCGCCAGCGCCTTCGGGGGAGTAGCCGAGCAGTACTTC	CASAFGGVAEQYF
TRBD1	15	-	TRBV7-2	TRBJ2-2	TGTGCCAGCAGCTCGCAGGGGGCGAGGACCGGGGAGCTGTTTTTT	CASSSQGARTGELFF
TRBD2	15	-	TRBV5-1	TRBJ2-7	TGCGCCAGCAGTGCCGGACTAGCGGGAGATTACGAGCAGTACTTC	CASSAGLAGDYEQYF
TRBD1	15	-	TRBV7-8	TRBJ1-2	TGTGCCAGCAGCTTAGGGGACAGTGGGGACTATGGCTACACCTTC	CASSLGDSGDYGYTF
-	14	-	TRBV28	TRBJ2-2	TGTGCCAGCAGGCGGGTTCACCTAACCGGGGAGCTGTTTTTT	CASRRVHLTGELFF
-	16	-	TRBV28	TRBJ2-3	TGTGCCAGCAGTCCCCGGGCAGGGTCAATCACAGATACGCAGTATTTT	CASSPRAGSITDTQYF
TRBD1	16	-	TRBV28	TRBJ2-1	TGTGCCAGCAGTCAGACAAAGGGGGCCACGGACAATGAGCAGTTCTTC	CASSQTKGATDNEQFF
-	15	once	TRBV11-2	TRBJ2-1	TGTGCCAGCAGCTTAAATACCGGGATCGGTAATGAGCAGTTCTTC	CASSLNTGIGNEQFF
TRBD2	15	-	TRBV2	TRBJ2-7	TGTGCCAGCACTCAGTGGAGCGGGAGACCCTACGAGCAGTACTTC	CASTQWSGRPYEQYF
TRBD1	16	-	TRBV19	TRBJ2-5	TGTGCCAGTAGTATTAGGTGGACAGGGGGCATCGAGACCCAGTACTTC	CASSIRWTGGIETQYF
-	13	-	TRBV28	TRBJ2-7	TGTGCCAGCAGCAGGCCGGCGCCCTACGAGCAGTACTTC	CASSRPAPYEQYF
TRBD2	17	-	TRBV11-3	TRBJ2-6	TGTGCCAGCAGCTTGGCTAGCGGAGCATCTGGGGCCAACGGCCTGACTTTC	CASSLASGASGANGLTF
TRBD1	13	-	TRBV19	TRBJ2-1	TGTGCCAGTAGTCCCCAGACAGGGGGTGAGCAGTTCTTC	CASSPQTGGEQFF
TRBD1	13	-	TRBV30	TRBJ1-2	TGTGCCTGGAGCCGGGCAGGGGGCTATGGCTACACCTTC	CAWSRAGGYGYTF
-	14	-	TRBV5-3	TRBJ2-7	TGTGCCAGAAGCTTACCGGGATCTCCTACGGAGCAGTACTTC	CARSLPGSPTEQYF
-	14	-	TRBV4-3	TRBJ2-1	TGCGCCAGCAGCCAAGACGTCCAGTACAATGAGCAGTTCTTC	CASSQDVQYNEQFF
-	15	-	TRBV2	TRBJ2-7	TGTGCCAGCAGTGAACAGGGGCAGGCAGCCTACGAGCAGTACTTC	CASSEQGQAAYEQYF
TRBD2	15	-	TRBV5-6	TRBJ2-1	TGTGCCAGCAGCTCATCCGGGACTAGCCTTAGTGAGCAGTTCTTC	CASSSSGTSLSEQFF
-	11	-	TRBV6-5	TRBJ2-1	TGTGCCAGCAGTCGCGGGAATGAGCAGTTCTTC	CASSRGNEQFF
TRBD2	15	-	TRBV27	TRBJ2-1	TGTGCCAGCAGTTATTTAGCGGGAGGGGTAACAGAGCAGTTCTTC	CASSYLAGGVTEQFF
-	13	medium-sized	TRBV11-3	TRBJ2-7	TGTGCCAGCAGCTCTGGGACAACGGGGGAGCAGTACTTC	CASSSGTTGEQYF
-	15	-	TRBV6-5	TRBJ2-3	TGTGCCAGCAGTTACCAGGGGATCCTCACAGATACGCAGTATTTT	CASSYQGILTDTQYF
-	15	-	TRBV13	TRBJ2-2	TGTGCCAGCAGCTTGTTGACAGCTAACACCGGGGAGCTGTTTTTT	CASSLLTANTGELFF